The source of this T cell receptor beta chain is a study of T cells expressing NK-cell markers. At the level of the study: The study sequenced eight donors, seven HCMV-seropositive and one seronegative. Overall study findings and caveats: A range of roughly 1.0-7.0% of CD8+ T cells consisted of dominant NKG2C+ clonotypes in several donors. A few donors showed these clonotypes also leading the CD3+CD56-NKG2C+ fraction.

The CDR3 extends over 13 amino acids. TCRdb reprocessed the 5' RACE reads and keeps a single row for each CDR3 protein, giving no DNA. The sample has 350,000 to 400,000 distinct CDR3 sequences. A note on this clonotype: Its antigen is not known.

The specimen sequenced was blood T cells: a sorted CD56 or NKG2C T cell subset, CD4+ or CD8+ T cells, or bulk PBMC T cells (not recorded which). The TCR originated in a woman between 45 and 60 years old in good health. V usage is TRBV12-3 or TRBV12-4 and J usage is TRBJ1-5; TCRdb proposes TRBD1, but this gene call is untestable without DNA. Here the CDR3 reads CASRVSTGAPQHF.